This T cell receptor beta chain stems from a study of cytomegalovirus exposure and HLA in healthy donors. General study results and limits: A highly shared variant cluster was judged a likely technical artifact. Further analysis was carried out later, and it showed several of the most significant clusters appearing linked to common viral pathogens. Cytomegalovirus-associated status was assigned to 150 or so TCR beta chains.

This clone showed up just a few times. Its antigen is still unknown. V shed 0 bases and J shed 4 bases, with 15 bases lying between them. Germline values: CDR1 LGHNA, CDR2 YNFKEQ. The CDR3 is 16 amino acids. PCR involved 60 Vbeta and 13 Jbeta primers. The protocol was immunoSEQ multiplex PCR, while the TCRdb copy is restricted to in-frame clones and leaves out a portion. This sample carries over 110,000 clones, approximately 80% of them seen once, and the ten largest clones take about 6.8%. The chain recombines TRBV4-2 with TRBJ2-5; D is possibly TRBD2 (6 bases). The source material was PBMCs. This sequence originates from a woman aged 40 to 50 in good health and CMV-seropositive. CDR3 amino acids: CASSQDGGDGPETQYF. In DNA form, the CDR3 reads TGTGCCAGCAGCCAAGATGGCGGGGACGGGCCAGAGACCCAGTACTTC.